This entry concerns a single T cell receptor (beta chain). Its antigen is not yet known. At one of its ends the junction is not consistent with the germline gene, which may arise from a read error. The sample originates from a study of T cell repertoires in cytomegalovirus infection (dated by TCRdb to the late 2010s). In the study overall: Recently identified HLA-C-restricted CMV epitopes, whose presentation resists viral immunomodulation, were targeted by peptide stimulations together with well-studied HLA-B-restricted epitopes. Donor HLA type was relevant to the analysis, because carriage of CMV infection together with the matching HLA type was indicated by public TCR beta signatures. Results and caveats for the whole study, not just this receptor: In the ex vivo response, HLA-C-restricted CMV-specific TCR beta clonotypes were dominant, and in two of eight donors the single most frequent clonotype came from this HLA-C-restricted group. Carriers of CMV infection plus the relevant HLA type were discriminated by the cumulative frequency of public TCR beta family members in the study cohort and in an independent roughly 400-donor cohort.

The treatment or condition label for this specimen denotes: in vitro stimulation with specific CMV peptide epitopes to enrich CMV-specific T cells. The instrument given in TCRdb is Illumina HiSeq 1500. TCRdb itself trimmed the public reads at Q25 with fastp, ran MiXCR and retained productive beta chains. A single entry per CDR3 protein holds the most common genes and DNA from its merged rows. The sample has 95,000 to 120,000 distinct CDR3 sequences on record, about 33% of them singletons. The biggest ten clones account for around 41% of the sample. The TCR sequence derives from a human donor in good health (CMV status not recorded). Some clones in this sample may be carry-over from other donors' samples. The source was CD8+ T cells from cultured PBMCs, collected from culture after CMV antigen stimulation.

The nucleotide sequence is TGTGCCAACAGTGTCCCGACTAGCGGGCCGTACAATGAGCAGTTCTTC. This gives the protein CANSVPTSGPYNEQFF. This receptor chain uses TRBV6-1 and TRBJ2-1; 10 junctional bases match TRBD2. Per the germline V gene, MNHNS is the CDR1 and SASEGT is the CDR2. Taken from cysteine to phenylalanine, the CDR3 has 16 residues. Only CDR3 DNA remains: 48 bases, in frame from the first base.